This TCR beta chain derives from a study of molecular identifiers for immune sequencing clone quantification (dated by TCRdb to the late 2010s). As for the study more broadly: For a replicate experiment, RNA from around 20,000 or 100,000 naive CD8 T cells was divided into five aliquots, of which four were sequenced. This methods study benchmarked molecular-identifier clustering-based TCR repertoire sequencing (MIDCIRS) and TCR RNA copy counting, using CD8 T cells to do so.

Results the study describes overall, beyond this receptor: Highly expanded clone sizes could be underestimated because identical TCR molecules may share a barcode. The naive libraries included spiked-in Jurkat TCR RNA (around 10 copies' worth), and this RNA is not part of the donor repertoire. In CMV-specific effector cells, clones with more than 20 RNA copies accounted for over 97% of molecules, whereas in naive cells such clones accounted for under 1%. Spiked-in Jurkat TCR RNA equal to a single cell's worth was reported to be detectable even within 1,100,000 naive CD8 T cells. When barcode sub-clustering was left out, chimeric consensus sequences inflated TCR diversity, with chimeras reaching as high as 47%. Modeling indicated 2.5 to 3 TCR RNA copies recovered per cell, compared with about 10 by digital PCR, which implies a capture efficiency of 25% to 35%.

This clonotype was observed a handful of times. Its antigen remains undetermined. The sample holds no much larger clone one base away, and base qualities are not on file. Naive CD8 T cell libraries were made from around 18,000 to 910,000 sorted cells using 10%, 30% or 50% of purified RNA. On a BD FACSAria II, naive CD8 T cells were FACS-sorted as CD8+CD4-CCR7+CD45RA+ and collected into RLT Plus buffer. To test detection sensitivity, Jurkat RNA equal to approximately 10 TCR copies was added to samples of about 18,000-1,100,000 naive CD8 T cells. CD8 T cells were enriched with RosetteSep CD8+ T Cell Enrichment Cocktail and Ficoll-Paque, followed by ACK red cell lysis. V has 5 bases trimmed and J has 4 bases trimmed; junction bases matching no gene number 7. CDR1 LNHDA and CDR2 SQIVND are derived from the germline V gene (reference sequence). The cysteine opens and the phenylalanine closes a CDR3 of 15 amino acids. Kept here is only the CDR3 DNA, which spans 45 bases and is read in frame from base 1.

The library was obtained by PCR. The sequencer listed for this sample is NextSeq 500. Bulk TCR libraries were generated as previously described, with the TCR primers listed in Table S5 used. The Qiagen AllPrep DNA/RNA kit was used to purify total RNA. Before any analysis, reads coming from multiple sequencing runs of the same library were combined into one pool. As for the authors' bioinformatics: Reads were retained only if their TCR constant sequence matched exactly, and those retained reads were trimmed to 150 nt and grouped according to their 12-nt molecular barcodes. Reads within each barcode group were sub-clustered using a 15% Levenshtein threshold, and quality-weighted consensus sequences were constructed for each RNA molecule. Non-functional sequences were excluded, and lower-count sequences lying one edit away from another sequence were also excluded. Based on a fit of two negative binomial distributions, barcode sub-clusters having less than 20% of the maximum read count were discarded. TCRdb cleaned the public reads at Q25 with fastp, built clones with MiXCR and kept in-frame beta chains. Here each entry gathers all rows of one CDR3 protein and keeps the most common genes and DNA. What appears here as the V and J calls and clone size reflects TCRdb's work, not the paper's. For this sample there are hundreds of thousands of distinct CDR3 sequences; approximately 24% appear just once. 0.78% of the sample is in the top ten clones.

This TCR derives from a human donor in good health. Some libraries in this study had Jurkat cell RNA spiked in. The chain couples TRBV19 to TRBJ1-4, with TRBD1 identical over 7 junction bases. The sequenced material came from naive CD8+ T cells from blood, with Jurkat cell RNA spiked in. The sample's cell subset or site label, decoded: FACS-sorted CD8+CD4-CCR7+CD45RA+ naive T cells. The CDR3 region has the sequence CASSPRQGINEKLFF. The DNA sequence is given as TGTGCCAGTAGTCCTCGACAGGGAATTAATGAAAAACTGTTTTTT.